What follows are 24 T cell receptor beta chains derived from one specimen sequenced in a study of cytomegalovirus exposure and HLA in healthy donors (dated by TCRdb to about 2017). Libraries were built with the immunoSEQ multiplex PCR assay. For the multiplex PCR, a mixture combining 60 forward primers for TCR Vbeta segments and 13 reverse primers for TCR Jbeta segments was used. TCRdb retrieved this table from immuneACCESS and kept in-frame rearrangements only. Not all clones are present; in checked studies, unresolved V genes account for under half, and no reason is known for the remainder. Recorded for this sample are some 170,000 clones; more than 80% of them occurred a single time. Jointly, the top ten make up approximately 5% of the sample. Sequenced input: PBMCs. These receptor sequences come from a woman under 30 in good health and CMV-seropositive.

This chain connects TRBV5-6 to TRBJ2-3; TRBD2 agrees at 8 bases. V shed 0 bases, J shed 8 bases, and the junction held 11 bases outside the gene matches. Germline V gene data show CDR1 as SGHDT and CDR2 as YYEEEE. This CDR3 is 16 amino acids long. CDR3 bases: TGTGCCAGCAGCTTGGATGGCGGGGGGTCCGGCGTTACGCAGTATTTT. Amino acids: CASSLDGGGSGVTQYF. Based on the CDR3 plus reference TRBV5-6 and TRBJ2-3, the full variable domain is DAGVTQSPTHLIKTRGQQVTLRCSPKSGHDTVSWYQQALGQGPQFIFQYYEEEERQRGNFPDRFSGHQFPNYSSELNVNALLLGDSALYLCASSLDGGGSGVTQYFGPGTRLTVL.

The chain uses TRBV4-1 and TRBJ1-4; 8 bases map to TRBD1. The CDR3 length is 15 residues. The junction had 3 bases not matched to a gene; V was cut back by 1 base and J by 5 bases. The germline V gene has CDR1 MGHRA and CDR2 YSYEKL. In DNA, the CDR3 is TGCGCCAGCAGCCAAGGACAGGGGCCGAATGAAAAACTGTTTTTT. As protein: CASSQGQGPNEKLFF.

The chain employs TRBV5-6 and TRBJ1-2, with 10 bases matching TRBD1. The germline CDR1 and CDR2 sequences are SGHDT and YYEEEE. The CDR3 extends over 17 amino acids. After removal of 3 bases from V and 3 bases from J, the junction contained 11 bases not matched to a gene. The CDR3 sequence: CASSSHSRDRGDYGYTF. In DNA, the CDR3 is TGTGCCAGCAGCTCCCACAGCCGGGACAGGGGAGACTATGGCTACACCTTC.

The rearrangement links TRBV4-2 to TRBJ1-2; D is uncertain. Trimming removed 2 bases at V and 3 bases at J, with 7 bases between. Germline-derived CDR1 and CDR2 are LGHNA and YNFKEQ. CDR3 length: 13 residues. The CDR3 is CASSQPEDYGYTF. CDR3 sequence (DNA): TGTGCCAGCAGCCAACCGGAGGACTATGGCTACACCTTC.

This chain links TRBV19 with TRBJ2-7; TRBD2 is a possible D gene (6 bases). The V and J ends lost 6 bases and 0 bases respectively, with 12 bases between them. The length of the CDR3 is 14 residues. Germline loops: CDR1 LNHDA, CDR2 SQIVND (reference sequence). The CDR3 is CASSPGVDSYEQYF. CDR3 nucleotide sequence: TGTGCCAGTAGCCCGGGAGTCGACTCCTACGAGCAGTACTTC.

The V call is TRBV4-2, the J call TRBJ2-3; 8 nucleotides line up with TRBD2. V was pared by 0 bases and J by 2 bases, with 10 bases of the junction left unmatched. Germline V gene data show CDR1 as LGHNA and CDR2 as YNFKEQ. This CDR3 spans 18 amino acids. As DNA, the CDR3 is TGTGCCAGCAGCCAAGAAGTGGGGTTAGCGGGGTACACAGATACGCAGTATTTT. It yields the protein CASSQEVGLAGYTDTQYF.

The chain couples TRBV19 to TRBJ1-4, with 7 bases identical to TRBD1. Germline loops: CDR1 LNHDA, CDR2 SQIVND (reference sequence). With 7 bases clipped from V and 6 bases from J, the junction kept 5 bases outside the gene matches. The CDR3 runs to 13 residues. CDR3 in DNA: TGTGCCAGTACCGGGACAGCTTATGAAAAACTGTTTTTT. The encoded protein is CASTGTAYEKLFF.

V gene TRBV5-6 combines with J gene TRBJ2-5; TRBD2 is a possible D gene (6 bases). Looked up from germline, CDR1 is SGHDT and CDR2 is YYEEEE. The CDR3 consists of 15 residues. The ends were cut back, 1 base at V and 5 bases at J, with 15 bases in the middle. In DNA form, the CDR3 reads TGTGCCAGCAGCTTGTCTGCTCGGGCGGGGGAGACCCAGTACTTC. The encoded protein is CASSLSARAGETQYF.

The chain carries TRBV2 and TRBJ2-7; D not resolved. The CDR3 has 10 amino acids. Germline CDR1 is SNHLY and CDR2 is FYNNEI. The germline V and J ends were trimmed by 2 bases and 12 bases, with 8 bases remaining between them. CDR3 nucleotide sequence: TGTGCCAGCAGTGAAAACGAGAGGTACTTC. Translating gives CASSENERYF.

The chain uses TRBV27 and TRBJ1-1; 7 nucleotides align to TRBD1. Germline CDR1 MNHEY, CDR2 SMNVEV (reference sequence). J lost 3 bases, V lost 5 bases, and 6 bases had no gene match. The CDR3 contains 14 residues. The DNA of the CDR3 is TGTGCCAGCAGTGCCCGACAGGGCGACACTGAAGCTTTCTTT. Residues: CASSARQGDTEAFF.

The chain couples TRBV5-6 to TRBJ1-3; 7 bases map to TRBD1. CDR3 length: 15 amino acids. Germline CDR1 and CDR2: SGHDT and YYEEEE. V was clipped by 7 bases and J by 0 bases; unmatched bases: 7. CDR3 residues: CASVRQGHSGNTIYF. The CDR3 coding sequence is TGTGCCAGCGTTCGACAGGGACACTCTGGAAACACCATATATTTT.

This chain joins TRBV5-5 and TRBJ2-1; 13 bases map to TRBD2. Trimming cost V 1 base and J 0 bases; bases outside gene matches: 10. Germline CDR1 reads SGHKS; CDR2 reads YYEKEE (reference sequence). CDR3 length: 20 residues. The DNA of the CDR3 is TGTGCCAGCAGCTTGCCGACTAGCGGGGGGCTTAAGAACTCCTACAATGAGCAGTTCTTC. Protein product: CASSLPTSGGLKNSYNEQFF. Full variable domain (missing parts from reference TRBV5-5 and TRBJ2-1): DAGVTQSPTHLIKTRGQQVTLRCSPISGHKSVSWYQQVLGQGPQFIFQYYEKEERGRGNFPDRFSARQFPNYSSELNVNALLLGDSALYLCASSLPTSGGLKNSYNEQFFGPGTRLTVL.

The chain is built from TRBV4-2 and TRBJ1-1, with TRBD1 matching over 10 bases. Germline assignment: CDR1 LGHNA and CDR2 YNFKEQ. This CDR3 has 16 amino acids. The junction had 6 bases not matched to a gene; V was cut back by 4 bases and J by 1 base. CDR3 amino acids: CASSPWTGGGNTEAFF. The CDR3 DNA is TGTGCCAGCAGCCCTTGGACAGGGGGGGGGAACACTGAAGCTTTCTTT.

The chain links TRBV7-9 to TRBJ2-2, with 9 bases lining up with TRBD1. The length of the CDR3 is 12 residues. Germline assignment: CDR1 SEHNR and CDR2 FQNEAQ (reference sequence). V lost 7 bases, J lost 10 bases, and 4 bases stayed unmatched. CDR3 in amino acids: CASTGQGLELFF. In DNA form, the CDR3 reads TGTGCCAGCACCGGACAGGGGTTGGAGCTGTTTTTT.

The CDR3 is CASSPPGLAGELFF. CDR3 nucleotides: TGTGCCAGCTCACCCCCAGGACTGGCCGGGGAGCTGTTTTTT. This chain uses TRBV18 with TRBJ2-2; tentative D call: TRBD2 (5 bases). V lost 3 bases to trimming and J lost 6 bases, with 11 bases between them. Per the germline V gene, CDR1 is KGHSH and CDR2 is LQKENI. The CDR3 has 14 amino acids.

This clone was picked up a small number of times. This chain connects TRBV5-4 to TRBJ1-2, with unresolved D. From germline, CDR1 is SGHNT and CDR2 YYREEE (reference sequence). CDR3 length: 14 residues. Trimming shortened V by 5 bases and J by 2 bases, and 13 bases separated the two germline ends. The CDR3 reads CASRGGGSNYGYTF. CDR3 DNA: TGTGCCAGCAGAGGCGGAGGGTCGAACTATGGCTACACCTTC.

V gene TRBV19 combines with J gene TRBJ2-3, with a possible D match to TRBD1 (7 bases). Trimming shortened V by 1 base and J by 6 bases, and 17 bases separated the two germline ends. CDR1 LNHDA and CDR2 SQIVND come from the germline V gene (reference sequence). The CDR3 runs to 16 residues. The CDR3 loop reads CASSIGGRGDGDTQYF. Here the CDR3 DNA reads TGTGCCAGTAGTATAGGGGGCAGGGGGGATGGGGATACGCAGTATTTT.

The V gene is TRBV5-6, the J gene TRBJ2-5; the match to TRBD1 covers 8 bases. The J call may not be correct, given that the DNA end is closer to TRBJ2-7. This CDR3 has 13 amino acids. Germline values: CDR1 SGHDT, CDR2 YYEEEE. The CDR3 bases are TGTGCCAGCAGCTTGGGACAGGGGTTCGAGCAGTACTTC. This codes for CASSLGQGFEQYF.

The rearrangement joins TRBV7-9 to TRBJ2-1; D call uncertain. The V gene lost 3 bases and the J gene lost 10 bases, with 10 bases spanning the gap. This CDR3 has 12 amino acids. Germline V gives CDR1 SEHNR, CDR2 FQNEAQ (reference sequence). CDR3 DNA: TGTGCCAGCAGCTTTACCGTCGGGGAGCAGTTCTTC. Translating gives CASSFTVGEQFF.

This clone appeared once. The chain uses TRBV28 and TRBJ2-5, with D tentatively TRBD2 (6 bases). The CDR3 spans 14 residues. The germline V gene encodes CDR1 MDHEN and CDR2 SYDVKM. Trimming left V 8 bases short and J 5 bases short, with 18 bases between. The CDR3 sequence is CASASLAIRETQYF. In nucleotides, the CDR3 is TGTGCCAGCGCATCCCTAGCGATCAGGGAGACCCAGTACTTC.

The gene calls are TRBV4-3 and TRBJ1-2, with a possible D match to TRBD1 (5 bases). CDR3 length: 22 residues. The ends were cut back, 1 base at V and 7 bases at J, with 37 bases in the middle. Germline-derived CDR1 and CDR2 are LGHNA and YSLEER. CDR3 in DNA: TGCGCCAGCAGCCAAGTATATTCTCGGGAGGGTTTGGTGGGGCGGATGTTTACTGGCTACACCTTC. Translation: CASSQVYSREGLVGRMFTGYTF.

The chain recombines TRBV28 with TRBJ2-1, with 12 bases aligning to TRBD1. V lost 3 bases, J lost 8 bases, and 5 bases stayed unmatched. Germline V CDR1 and CDR2: MDHEN, SYDVKM. CDR3 length: 15 residues. CDR3 nucleotide sequence: TGTGCCAGCAGTTTCCGGGACAGGGGGCATGATGAGCAGTTCTTC. Its protein product is CASSFRDRGHDEQFF.

This chain uses TRBV7-8 with TRBJ2-2; D may be TRBD1 (6 bases). The CDR3 has 15 amino acids. Germline loops: CDR1 SGHVS, CDR2 FQNEAQ. Trimming shortened V by 3 bases and J by 6 bases, and 14 bases separated the two germline ends. The CDR3 loop is CASSFGGGEAGELFF. CDR3 sequence (DNA): TGTGCCAGCAGCTTTGGTGGGGGCGAAGCCGGGGAGCTGTTTTTT.

J is TRBJ2-1 and V is TRBV7-2; TRBD2 agrees at 16 bases. The V segment lost 1 base and the J segment 7 bases; nucleotides outside the gene matches: 1. Germline CDR1 and CDR2: SGHTA and FQGNSA. The CDR3 has 16 amino acids. Written as DNA, the CDR3 is TGTGCCAGCAGCTTAGGGGGACTAGCGGGGGGGAATGAGCAGTTCTTC. It yields the protein CASSLGGLAGGNEQFF.